Presented here are 11 T cell receptor beta chains from one specimen sequenced in a study of T cell responses to AZD1222 COVID-19 vaccine. Repertoires were generated with immunoSEQ multiplex PCR, while TCRdb's copy carries only in-frame clones and drops some. The sample consists of some 130,000 clones, approximately 90% of them appearing once. The sample consisted of peripheral blood, taken on day 0 of AZD1222 vaccination. The receptors were sampled from an adult in good health.

The gene calls are TRBV19 and TRBJ2-7; TRBD1 agrees at 7 bases. The J segment lost 5 bases and the V segment lost 10 bases, leaving 11 bases of the junction unmatched. The CDR3 extends over 13 amino acids. The germline V gene has CDR1 LNHDA and CDR2 SQIVND (reference sequence). The CDR3 here is CATGDSFYHEQYF. The CDR3 coding sequence is TGTGCCACCGGGGACAGTTTTTACCACGAGCAGTACTTC.

This chain uses TRBV6-5 with TRBJ2-7; 8 nucleotides match TRBD1. The CDR3 has 13 residues. The junction had 6 bases not matched to a gene; V was cut back by 6 bases and J by 5 bases. CDR1 is MNHEY and CDR2 is SVGAGI in the germline V gene. CDR3 DNA: TGTGCCAGCAGGTGGACAGGGTCCCACGAGCAGTACTTC. Translation gives CASRWTGSHEQYF.

The gene calls are TRBV27 and TRBJ2-7; 11 bases are a match to TRBD2. CDR3 length equals 16 residues. V was pared by 6 bases and J by 1 base, with 8 bases of the junction left unmatched. CDR1 MNHEY and CDR2 SMNVEV come from the germline V gene (reference sequence). Here the CDR3 DNA reads TGTGCCAGCAGATATACGGGACTAGCGGTTTCCTACGAGCAGTACTTC. It yields the protein CASRYTGLAVSYEQYF.

The chain carries TRBV6-2 or TRBV6-3 and TRBJ1-2, with D uncertain. Between the trimmed V and J ends, which lost 5 bases and 6 bases, there was a span of 16 bases. The germline V gene has CDR1 MNHEY and CDR2 SVGEGT. The CDR3 consists of 14 residues. CDR3 in amino acids: CASSQVLFRHGYTF. The CDR3 nucleotides are TGTGCCAGCAGTCAAGTACTCTTCAGGCATGGCTACACCTTC.

This rearrangement joins TRBV7-9 to TRBJ1-5; the D is unclear. V lost 1 base and J lost 6, with 4 bases in between. The germline V gene encodes CDR1 SEHNR and CDR2 FQNEAQ (reference sequence). This CDR3 has 12 amino acids. CDR3 in DNA: TGTGCCAGCAGCTTAGGTAGTCAGCCCCAGCATTTT. Its translation: CASSLGSQPQHF.

In this sample, this clone turned up once. The genes are TRBV2 and TRBJ2-5, with D possibly being TRBD2 (6 bases). The CDR3 sequence is 14 residues long. The V end lost 2 bases, the J end lost 6 bases, and 13 bases lay between the germline ends. The germline V gene has CDR1 SNHLY and CDR2 FYNNEI. The CDR3 loop reads CASSELAGRQTQYF. DNA for the CDR3: TGTGCCAGCAGTGAACTCGCGGGGAGGCAGACCCAGTACTTC.

CDR3 in DNA: TGTGCCACTTCCCGGACAGGGGCCCCTAGCACAGATACGCAGTATTTT. Translation: CATSRTGAPSTDTQYF. The chain joins TRBV19 to TRBJ2-3; 9 nucleotides match TRBD1. The CDR3 is 16 amino acids. The germline V gene encodes CDR1 LNHDA and CDR2 SQIVND (reference sequence). With V trimmed by 10 bases and J by 0 bases, 11 bases remained unmatched.

This chain uses TRBV10-3 with TRBJ1-1; 7 bases agree with TRBD1. Germline V gene data show CDR1 as ENHRY and CDR2 as SYGVKD. The CDR3 extends over 13 amino acids. J gave up 0 bases and V 7 bases, and 2 bases lay outside the gene matches. CDR3 in DNA: TGTGCCATCAAGGGACAGATGAACACTGAAGCTTTCTTT. Protein: CAIKGQMNTEAFF.

The genes are TRBV18 and TRBJ1-4, with D possibly being TRBD1 (5 bases). The ends were cut back, 6 bases at V and 3 bases at J, with 11 bases in the middle. Germline lookup yields CDR1 KGHSH and CDR2 LQKENI. This CDR3 region has 14 residues. The CDR3: CASSPGSANEKLFF. The CDR3 DNA is TGTGCCAGCTCTCCAGGGTCGGCTAATGAAAAACTGTTTTTT. The full variable domain, in which reference TRBV18 and TRBJ1-4 provide the parts outside the CDR3, is NAGVMQNPRHLVRRRGQEARLRCSPMKGHSHVYWYRQLPEEGLKFMVYLQKENIIDESGMPKERFSAEFPKEGPSILRIQQVVRGDSAAYFCASSPGSANEKLFFGSGTQLSVL.

This chain connects TRBV10-3 to TRBJ2-2; 13 bases match TRBD2. CDR1 is ENHRY, CDR2 SYGVKD, per germline. CDR3 size: 18 residues. V lost 0 bases, J lost 4 bases, and 5 bases stayed unmatched. The CDR3 sequence is CAISESTSGGAGTGELFF. CDR3 coding DNA: TGTGCCATCAGTGAGTCCACTAGCGGGGGGGCCGGCACCGGGGAGCTGTTTTTT.

The chain recombines TRBV27 with TRBJ2-7; D perhaps matches TRBD2 (5 bases). The V gene lost 3 bases and the J gene lost 4 bases, with 13 bases spanning the gap. The CDR3 runs to 14 residues. Germline V gene data show CDR1 as MNHEY and CDR2 as SMNVEV (reference sequence). For the CDR3, the DNA is TGTGCCAGCAGTTTTGGACTGTCTAAATACGAGCAGTACTTC. This sequence encodes CASSFGLSKYEQYF.